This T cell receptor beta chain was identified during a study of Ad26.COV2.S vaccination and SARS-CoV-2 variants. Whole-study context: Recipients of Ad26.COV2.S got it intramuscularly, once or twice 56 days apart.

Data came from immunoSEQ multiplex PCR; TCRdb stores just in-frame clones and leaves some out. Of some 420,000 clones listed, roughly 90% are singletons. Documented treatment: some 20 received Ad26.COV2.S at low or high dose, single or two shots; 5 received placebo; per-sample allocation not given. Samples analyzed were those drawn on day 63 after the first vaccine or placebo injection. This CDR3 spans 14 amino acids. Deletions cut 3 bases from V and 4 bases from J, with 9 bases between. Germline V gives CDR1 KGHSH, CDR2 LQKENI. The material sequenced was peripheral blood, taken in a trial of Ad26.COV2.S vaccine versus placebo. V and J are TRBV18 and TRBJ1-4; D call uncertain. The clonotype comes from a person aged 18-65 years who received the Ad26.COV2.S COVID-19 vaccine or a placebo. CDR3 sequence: CASSPRGYNEKLFF. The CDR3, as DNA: TGTGCCAGCTCACCGCGCGGTTATAATGAAAAACTGTTTTTT.